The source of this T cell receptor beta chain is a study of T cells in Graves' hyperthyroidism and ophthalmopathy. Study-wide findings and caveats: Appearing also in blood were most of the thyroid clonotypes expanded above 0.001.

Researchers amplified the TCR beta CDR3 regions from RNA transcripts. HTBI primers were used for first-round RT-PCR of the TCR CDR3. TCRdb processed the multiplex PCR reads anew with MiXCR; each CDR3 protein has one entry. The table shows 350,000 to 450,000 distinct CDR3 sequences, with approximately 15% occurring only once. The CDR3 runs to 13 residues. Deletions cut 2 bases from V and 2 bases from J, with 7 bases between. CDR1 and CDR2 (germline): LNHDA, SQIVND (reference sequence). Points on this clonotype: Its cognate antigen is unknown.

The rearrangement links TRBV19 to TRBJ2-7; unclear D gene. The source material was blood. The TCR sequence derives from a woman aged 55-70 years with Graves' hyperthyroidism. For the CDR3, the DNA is TGTGCCAGTAGTATAACTCTAGCCTACGAGCAGTACTTC. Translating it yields CASSITLAYEQYF.